This T cell receptor (beta chain) was captured in a study of CD8+CD57+ T cells in acquired aplastic anemia. The overall study: Sorted CD4+ and CD8+ cells gave an average of approximately 3 ug of DNA. An average of about 9.8 million reads for CD4+ cells was obtained from healthy donors.

To note about this clonotype: Its antigen is not known.

The germline V gene has CDR1 SGDLS and CDR2 YYNGEE. Trimming stripped 3 bases from V and 7 bases from J, with 7 bases between. This CDR3 is 12 amino acids long. Genomic DNA acted as the template from which TCR beta VDJ combination and CDR3 sequence profiling were carried out. TCRdb ran MiXCR on the reads and lists one entry per CDR3 protein. Of about 180,000 distinct CDR3 sequences in the sample, around 45% were seen once. Findings and limits, study-wide: The CD8+ Simpson's diversity of patients and controls was not significantly different. Overlap between patients and controls comprised roughly 28 CD8+ CDR3 sequences.

This receptor was identified in a human donor in good health. This sequence joins TRBV9 and TRBJ1-4; D is uncertain. Sequencing input: sorted CD4+, CD8+, or CD8+CD57+ T cells (not recorded which) from PBMCs. The DNA for the CDR3 is TGTGCCAGCAGCGCCGACGCTGAAAAACTGTTTTTT. The encoded protein is CASSADAEKLFF.